The rows below give T cell receptor beta chains drawn from one sample of a study of CD8 T cells in Susac syndrome. Each CDR3 protein is one row after TCRdb ran MiXCR on the immunoSEQ multiplex PCR reads. The sample has 150,000 or so distinct CDR3 sequences; approximately 96% are singletons. Sequencing was done on a sample of CD8+ T cells from PBMCs. The receptors originated from a human donor with multiple sclerosis. Both conserved end residues are part of each CDR3. A D gene is named only where the DNA matches it firmly. Clone size is given for some rows only: seen once, a few or many times, or a class if the clone is expanded.

clone size	CDR3 length	D gene	V gene	J gene	CDR3 DNA	CDR3 protein
NA	15	NA	TRBV12-3/TRBV12-4	TRBJ2-1	TGTGCCAGCAACATTGTGGGGGGATCCTTCAATGAGCAGTTCTTC	CASNIVGGSFNEQFF
NA	17	TRBD1	TRBV28	TRBJ2-5	TGTGCCAGCAGTTTGGTCCCGGTCAGGGGGCTGGGGGAGACCCAGTACTTC	CASSLVPVRGLGETQYF
NA	11	NA	TRBV29-1	TRBJ2-2	TGCAGCGTTGAAATGGACGGGGAGCTGTTTTTT	CSVEMDGELFF
NA	15	NA	TRBV7-9	TRBJ2-1	TGTGCCAGCAGCCCTCTCCAGGGGCGAGACAATGAGCAGTTCTTC	CASSPLQGRDNEQFF
NA	15	TRBD1	TRBV27	TRBJ1-1	TGTGCCAGCAGTCTTACAGGGGGAGGGTACACTGAAGCTTTCTTT	CASSLTGGGYTEAFF
NA	16	TRBD2	TRBV2	TRBJ2-7	TGTGCCAGCAGAGAAACGGGACTAGCGGGGTTCTACGAGCAGTACTTC	CASRETGLAGFYEQYF
NA	14	TRBD1	TRBV20-1	TRBJ2-5	TGCAGTGCCCGGGTGGGACAGCAACAAGAGACCCAGTACTTC	CSARVGQQQETQYF
NA	14	NA	TRBV20-1	TRBJ2-5	TGCAGTGCTAGATCCCCCTCAGAACAAGAGACCCAGTACTTC	CSARSPSEQETQYF
NA	18	TRBD1	TRBV19	TRBJ1-1	TGTGCCAGTAGTACCCCTCCACAGGGGATCGCGGAGAACACTGAAGCTTTCTTT	CASSTPPQGIAENTEAFF
NA	15	TRBD2	TRBV3-1	TRBJ2-2	TGTGCCAGCAGCCCGCGGGGGGCGAACACCGGGGAGCTGTTTTTT	CASSPRGANTGELFF
once	17	NA	TRBV12-3/TRBV12-4	TRBJ2-6	TGTGCCAGCAGCCGGGGTGGAGGGGACTCTGGGGCCAACGTCCTGACTTTC	CASSRGGGDSGANVLTF
NA	13	TRBD1	TRBV9	TRBJ2-7	TGTGCCAGCAGCGACTGGACAGGGGGCGAGCAGTACTTC	CASSDWTGGEQYF
NA	15	TRBD1	TRBV4-3	TRBJ1-2	TGCGCCAGCAGCCAAGACGGGACAGGGAAGTATGGCTACACCTTC	CASSQDGTGKYGYTF
once	15	NA	TRBV6-5	TRBJ2-1	TGTGCCAGCAGTCCAGGGGTCGACTCTTACAATGAGCAGTTCTTC	CASSPGVDSYNEQFF
NA	14	NA	TRBV10-3	TRBJ1-2	TGTGCCATCAAGGGTTTCGAGGAGAACTATGGCTACACCTTC	CAIKGFEENYGYTF
NA	13	NA	TRBV20-1	TRBJ2-7	TGCAGTGCTGGAAGGGACCTAGTTCACGAGCAGTACTTC	CSAGRDLVHEQYF
NA	16	NA	TRBV29-1	TRBJ2-7	TGCAGCGTTGTCCCCCCCGGGGCAGGGGCGCTCTACGAGCAGTACTTC	CSVVPPGAGALYEQYF
NA	12	NA	TRBV13	TRBJ1-2	TGTGCCAGCAGCTCCCCGTCCGATGGCTACACCTTC	CASSSPSDGYTF
NA	16	NA	TRBV9	TRBJ1-4	TGTGCCAGCAGCATTCAGGAGAGTGCAACTAATGAAAAACTGTTTTTT	CASSIQESATNEKLFF
NA	14	NA	TRBV13	TRBJ2-3	TGTGCCAGCAGCCCACAGGGAAACACAGATACGCAGTATTTT	CASSPQGNTDTQYF
NA	14	NA	TRBV29-1	TRBJ1-3	TGCAGCGTTGGGACAGACGGCTCTGGAAACACCATATATTTT	CSVGTDGSGNTIYF
NA	16	NA	TRBV9	TRBJ2-5	TGTGCCAGCAGCGACGGGGGGCGTCGGTCACAAGAGACCCAGTACTTC	CASSDGGRRSQETQYF
NA	15	NA	TRBV29-1	TRBJ2-7	TGCAGCGTTTTAAATTTTGGGGCAGGAAACTACGAGCAGTACTTC	CSVLNFGAGNYEQYF
NA	14	TRBD1	TRBV25-1	TRBJ2-1	TGTGCCAGCACCGACAGGGGGATGGGGGATGAGCAGTTCTTC	CASTDRGMGDEQFF
once	14	TRBD1	TRBV29-1	TRBJ1-1	TGCAGCGCTACTCAGGGGGTCGCGAACACTGAAGCTTTCTTT	CSATQGVANTEAFF
NA	15	NA	TRBV19	TRBJ1-1	TGTGCCAGTAGTTCCCACAGGGTCGGCGACACTGAAGCTTTCTTT	CASSSHRVGDTEAFF
NA	12	TRBD1	TRBV5-4	TRBJ2-7	TGTGCCAGCAGCTACGGGACAGCCGAGCAGTACTTC	CASSYGTAEQYF
NA	13	NA	TRBV5-1	TRBJ2-3	TGCGCCAGCACTTCTCTTGGGACAGATACGCAGTATTTT	CASTSLGTDTQYF
NA	14	NA	TRBV4-2	TRBJ2-7	TGTGCCAGCAGCCAAGATCGGCTCTCCTACGAGCAGTACTTC	CASSQDRLSYEQYF
NA	12	NA	TRBV2	TRBJ2-5	TGTGCCAGCATTTGGAGGGCGGAGACCCAGTACTTC	CASIWRAETQYF
NA	17	TRBD2	TRBV20-1	TRBJ2-5	TGCAGTGCTTACGGGACTAGCGGGGGGCGATACCAAGAGACCCAGTACTTC	CSAYGTSGGRYQETQYF
NA	13	NA	TRBV27	TRBJ2-7	TGTGCCAGCAGTACAGCGAGACCCTACGAGCAGTACTTC	CASSTARPYEQYF
NA	17	TRBD1	TRBV5-4	TRBJ2-4	TGTGCCAGCAGCACTACCGGGACAGGGATATGGGGAAACATTCAGTACTTC	CASSTTGTGIWGNIQYF
NA	14	TRBD1	TRBV20-1	TRBJ1-2	TGCAGTGCTCTAGCTTTGGACAGGAACTATGGCTACACCTTC	CSALALDRNYGYTF
NA	19	TRBD2	TRBV4-1	TRBJ2-5	TGCGCCAGCAGCCAAGATGAAGCCAGACTAGCGGGGGCCGTTGGGGCCCAGTACTTC	CASSQDEARLAGAVGAQYF
few	14	TRBD1	TRBV6-1	TRBJ1-2	TGTGCCAGCAGTGAGGGACAGGGCAACTATGGCTACACCTTC	CASSEGQGNYGYTF
once	11	NA	TRBV29-1	TRBJ2-4	TGCAGCGCAGAGGCGAAAAACATTCAGTACTTC	CSAEAKNIQYF
NA	13	TRBD1	TRBV10-3	TRBJ2-2	TGTGCCATCAGCCCTACAGGGGCCGGGGAGCTGTTTTTT	CAISPTGAGELFF
NA	12	NA	TRBV29-1	TRBJ1-3	TGCAGCGTTTGGGATTCTGGAAACACCATATATTTT	CSVWDSGNTIYF
NA	16	TRBD1	TRBV6-1	TRBJ2-2	TGTGCCAGCAGGGTAGGGACAGGGACGAACACCGGGGAGCTGTTTTTT	CASRVGTGTNTGELFF
once	13	NA	TRBV27	TRBJ1-2	TGTGCCAGCACCCCTCTGGGGGGATTGGGCTACACCTTC	CASTPLGGLGYTF
NA	16	NA	TRBV19	TRBJ1-5	TGTGCCAGCGATTGGCGGGCCTCCTACGGCAATCAGCCCCAGCATTTT	CASDWRASYGNQPQHF
NA	13	NA	TRBV28	TRBJ2-3	TGTGCCACCAAGTGGCTAGCCCCAGATACGCAGTATTTT	CATKWLAPDTQYF
NA	15	TRBD1	TRBV7-9	TRBJ1-2	TGTGCCAGCAGATCTGGGGACAGGAGTAACTATGGCTACACCTTC	CASRSGDRSNYGYTF
NA	15	TRBD2	TRBV30	TRBJ2-1	TGTGCCTGGGGCCCTAGCGGGGCCACCTACAATGAGCAGTTCTTC	CAWGPSGATYNEQFF
NA	15	NA	TRBV6-1	TRBJ2-3	TGTGCCAGCAGTGACAGGGCGAGCAGACGGGATACGCAGTATTTT	CASSDRASRRDTQYF